The rows below give T cell receptor beta chains drawn from one sample of a study of T cells after yellow fever vaccination. From the 5' RACE reads, TCRdb called clonotypes with MiXCR, one entry per CDR3 protein. The sample holds a few hundred thousand distinct CDR3 sequences, roughly 8.7% seen once. Source: PBMCs, taken on the day of the first yellow fever vaccination. The receptors were sampled from a young man who received the YFV17D yellow fever vaccine. CDR3s include the opening cysteine and the closing phenylalanine or tryptophan. Each record gives: clone size, D gene, CDR3 length, J gene, V gene, CDR3 DNA, CDR3 protein. The D gene is left open where the match is weak. Clone size is shown for a subset of rows, as once, few, many or a class of expanded clone.

size: NA; D: NA; length: 15; J: TRBJ1-5; V: TRBV20-1; DNA: TGCAGTGCTAGTTTGACAGGCTATAGCAATCAGCCCCAGCATTTT; CDR3: CSASLTGYSNQPQHF
size: NA; D: NA; length: 13; J: TRBJ1-1; V: TRBV5-6; DNA: TGTGCCAGCAGCTTGTTAGTGCCCACTGAAGCTTTCTTT; CDR3: CASSLLVPTEAFF
size: few; D: NA; length: 14; J: TRBJ1-1; V: TRBV7-2; DNA: TGTGCCAGCAGCCGGGCCCCCGGCATCACTGAAGCTTTCTTT; CDR3: CASSRAPGITEAFF
size: NA; D: NA; length: 16; J: TRBJ2-2; V: TRBV5-4; DNA: TGTGCCAGCAGTACTATAGAGGGGGCGAACACCGGGGAGCTGTTTTTT; CDR3: CASSTIEGANTGELFF
size: few; D: TRBD1; length: 15; J: TRBJ2-4; V: TRBV6-2/TRBV6-3; DNA: TGTGCCAGCAGTTACTCTGGACAGGGTGGTCACATTCAGTACTTC; CDR3: CASSYSGQGGHIQYF
size: few; D: NA; length: 16; J: TRBJ2-5; V: TRBV11-1; DNA: TGTGCCAGCAGCTTAGGAGCCGGGTCCCGAGGAGAGACCCAGTACTTC; CDR3: CASSLGAGSRGETQYF
size: NA; D: NA; length: 15; J: TRBJ2-1; V: TRBV20-1; DNA: TGCAGTGCTAGAGATAGTAGCTCCAGCTACAATGAGCAGTTCTTC; CDR3: CSARDSSSSYNEQFF
size: NA; D: NA; length: 12; J: TRBJ2-3; V: TRBV6-5; DNA: TGTGCCAGCGGGGACCGACGAGATACGCAGTATTTT; CDR3: CASGDRRDTQYF
size: few; D: NA; length: 16; J: TRBJ2-3; V: TRBV11-2; DNA: TGTGCCAGCAGCTTATTGGGGGGGGGGCCAGCGGATACGCAGTATTTT; CDR3: CASSLLGGGPADTQYF
size: NA; D: NA; length: 14; J: TRBJ2-4; V: TRBV7-2; DNA: TGTGCCAGCAGCGCTTCCGGACTCGCGGACATTCAGTACTTC; CDR3: CASSASGLADIQYF
size: NA; D: NA; length: 15; J: TRBJ2-1; V: TRBV27; DNA: TGTGCCAGCAGTTGGTGGCAGAGCTCCTACAATGAGCAGTTCTTC; CDR3: CASSWWQSSYNEQFF
size: NA; D: NA; length: 15; J: TRBJ1-2; V: TRBV3-1; DNA: TGTGCCAGCTGCCATAGCGGCAGCGTGAACTATGGCTACACCTTC; CDR3: CASCHSGSVNYGYTF
size: NA; D: TRBD1; length: 15; J: TRBJ2-7; V: TRBV4-3; DNA: TGCGCCAGCAGCCAAGACGGGCAGGGGGCCTACGAGCAGTACTTC; CDR3: CASSQDGQGAYEQYF
size: few; D: NA; length: 15; J: TRBJ2-1; V: TRBV7-6; DNA: TGTGCCAGCAGCTTTGGCCAGAGCTCCTACAATGAGCAGTTCTTC; CDR3: CASSFGQSSYNEQFF
size: NA; D: TRBD2; length: 16; J: TRBJ2-3; V: TRBV20-1; DNA: TGCAGTGCTAGAGTCCCAGCGGGGGGCACCCCAGATACGCAGTATTTT; CDR3: CSARVPAGGTPDTQYF
size: NA; D: TRBD1; length: 16; J: TRBJ1-4; V: TRBV5-1; DNA: TGCGCCAGCAGCTTCGGGACAGGAGTGAATAATGAAAAACTGTTTTTT; CDR3: CASSFGTGVNNEKLFF
size: few; D: NA; length: 13; J: TRBJ2-7; V: TRBV27; DNA: TGTGCCAGCAGTTCGGCAGGGTACCACGAGCAGTACTTC; CDR3: CASSSAGYHEQYF
size: few; D: NA; length: 13; J: TRBJ2-2; V: TRBV7-2; DNA: TGTGCCAGCAGCCGACAGTATGGCGGGGAGCTGTTTTTT; CDR3: CASSRQYGGELFF
size: many; D: NA; length: 16; J: TRBJ2-1; V: TRBV4-1; DNA: TGCGCCAGCAGCCAACCCATTAGAACCCGAGACAATGAGCAGTTCTTC; CDR3: CASSQPIRTRDNEQFF
size: few; D: NA; length: 15; J: TRBJ2-2; V: TRBV5-1; DNA: TGCGCCAGCACCCAGGACGCGGGGAACACCGGGGAGCTGTTTTTT; CDR3: CASTQDAGNTGELFF
size: NA; D: NA; length: 15; J: TRBJ2-3; V: TRBV9; DNA: TGTGCCAGCAGCGTAGCTCCGGCGAGCACAGATACGCAGTATTTT; CDR3: CASSVAPASTDTQYF
size: many; D: NA; length: 14; J: TRBJ1-5; V: TRBV4-1; DNA: TGCGGCAGTTCAATGGTGTATAGCAATCAGCCCCAGCATTTT; CDR3: CGSSMVYSNQPQHF
size: few; D: NA; length: 12; J: TRBJ1-5; V: TRBV30; DNA: TGTGCCTGGAGGACAGTTGGCCAGCCCCAGCATTTT; CDR3: CAWRTVGQPQHF
size: few; D: NA; length: 14; J: TRBJ2-3; V: TRBV6-2/TRBV6-3; DNA: TGTGCCAGCAGTTACCGGGACAGCACAGATACGCAGTATTTT; CDR3: CASSYRDSTDTQYF
size: few; D: NA; length: 16; J: TRBJ1-1; V: TRBV7-2; DNA: TGTGCCAGCAGCTTCCCAGGGGCGACAATGAACACTGAAGCTTTCTTT; CDR3: CASSFPGATMNTEAFF
size: few; D: NA; length: 14; J: TRBJ2-2; V: TRBV7-3; DNA: TGTGCCAGCAGCTTAATGACGAACACCGGGGAGCTGTTTTTT; CDR3: CASSLMTNTGELFF
size: NA; D: NA; length: 16; J: TRBJ2-3; V: TRBV11-2; DNA: TGTGCCAGCAGCTTATGGCAGGGACCTTGGGCAGATACGCAGTATTTT; CDR3: CASSLWQGPWADTQYF
size: many; D: NA; length: 12; J: TRBJ2-5; V: TRBV6-2/TRBV6-3; DNA: TGTGCCAGCAGTTCCAGGGAAGAGACCCAGTACTTC; CDR3: CASSSREETQYF
size: NA; D: NA; length: 13; J: TRBJ2-7; V: TRBV5-1; DNA: TGCGCCAGCACCTGGGGGGACAACTACGAGCAGTACTTC; CDR3: CASTWGDNYEQYF
size: few; D: NA; length: 14; J: TRBJ2-5; V: TRBV4-1; DNA: TGCGCCAGCAGCCATTGGACAGAAGAAGAGACCCAGTACTTC; CDR3: CASSHWTEEETQYF
size: few; D: TRBD2; length: 16; J: TRBJ2-3; V: TRBV7-2; DNA: TGTGCCAGCAGCTTCCAAGCGGGGGGGCCTAGGAATACGCAGTATTTT; CDR3: CASSFQAGGPRNTQYF
size: many; D: NA; length: 15; J: TRBJ2-7; V: TRBV7-2; DNA: TGTGCCAGCAGCTTAGACGGGGGCGGGAGCTACGAGCAGTACTTC; CDR3: CASSLDGGGSYEQYF
size: NA; D: NA; length: 12; J: TRBJ2-7; V: TRBV10-3; DNA: TGTGCCATCAGTGAGGGGCAATACGAGCAGTACTTC; CDR3: CAISEGQYEQYF
size: few; D: TRBD1; length: 14; J: TRBJ2-7; V: TRBV23-1; DNA: TGCGCCAGCAGGCGGACAGGCAGCTCCTACGAGCAGTACTTC; CDR3: CASRRTGSSYEQYF
size: NA; D: NA; length: 14; J: TRBJ2-4; V: TRBV5-5; DNA: TGTGCCAGCAGATGGGGAGGACCCCCTAACATTCAGTACTTC; CDR3: CASRWGGPPNIQYF
size: NA; D: NA; length: 15; J: TRBJ2-3; V: TRBV25-1; DNA: TGTGCCAGCAGTGAATCGGGGGGCGGCGCAGATACGCAGTATTTT; CDR3: CASSESGGGADTQYF
size: NA; D: NA; length: 15; J: TRBJ2-1; V: TRBV7-2; DNA: TGTGCCAGCAGCTTAGCGTGGAGGGCCCACAATGAGCAGTTCTTC; CDR3: CASSLAWRAHNEQFF
size: few; D: NA; length: 13; J: TRBJ1-5; V: TRBV6-5; DNA: TGTGCCAGCAGTTATAGGCGGGATCAGCCCCAGCATTTT; CDR3: CASSYRRDQPQHF
size: few; D: NA; length: 15; J: TRBJ1-1; V: TRBV6-5; DNA: TGTGCCAGCAGTTACAAGACAGGTATGAACACTGAAGCTTTCTTT; CDR3: CASSYKTGMNTEAFF
size: many; D: TRBD1; length: 15; J: TRBJ2-1; V: TRBV12-3/TRBV12-4; DNA: TGTGCCAGCAGTCCCCGGACAGGAAATTACAATGAGCAGTTCTTC; CDR3: CASSPRTGNYNEQFF
size: NA; D: NA; length: 13; J: TRBJ1-2; V: TRBV10-3; DNA: TGTGCCATCAGTGAGGCGTTAGATCCCGGCTACACCTTC; CDR3: CAISEALDPGYTF
size: NA; D: TRBD1; length: 15; J: TRBJ2-7; V: TRBV29-1; DNA: TGCAGCGTTAAGTTTGTGGGACAGGGGGCTAGCGAGCAGTACTTC; CDR3: CSVKFVGQGASEQYF
size: few; D: NA; length: 17; J: TRBJ2-6; V: TRBV3-1; DNA: TGTGCCAGCAGCCAACTCGGATTCCGCTCTGGGGCCAACGTCCTGACTTTC; CDR3: CASSQLGFRSGANVLTF
size: many; D: NA; length: 14; J: TRBJ2-5; V: TRBV5-1; DNA: TGCGCCAGCGGAGCCACAGGAGGACAAGAGACCCAGTACTTC; CDR3: CASGATGGQETQYF
size: NA; D: NA; length: 15; J: TRBJ2-5; V: TRBV7-2; DNA: TGTGCCAGCAGTTTACTGTCAGCCCCGGGGGAGACCCAGTACTTC; CDR3: CASSLLSAPGETQYF
size: NA; D: NA; length: 16; J: TRBJ1-5; V: TRBV5-6; DNA: TGTGCCAGCAGCTTGGGGGTCTGGGCAGCAGGACAGCCCCAGCATTTT; CDR3: CASSLGVWAAGQPQHF
size: few; D: NA; length: 17; J: TRBJ2-3; V: TRBV6-5; DNA: TGTGCCAGCAGTTACCCCTCTGGCGGGGGCAACACAGATACGCAGTATTTT; CDR3: CASSYPSGGGNTDTQYF
size: few; D: NA; length: 14; J: TRBJ1-4; V: TRBV10-3; DNA: TGTGCCACAAGAGAGACAGGCCAAAGTGAAAAACTGTTTTTT; CDR3: CATRETGQSEKLFF
size: NA; D: NA; length: 15; J: TRBJ2-1; V: TRBV7-9; DNA: TGTGCCAGCAGCTTAGTGGAGTCACTCGCGGATGAGCAGTTCTTC; CDR3: CASSLVESLADEQFF